This is a list of T cell receptor beta chains from one sample in a study of shared clonotypes between healthy human individuals. Sequencing used immunoSEQ multiplex PCR; TCRdb keeps in-frame clones, though not all of them. Of about 2.4 million clones listed, 80% to 95% are singletons. The material sequenced was naive CD4+ T cells from PBMCs. Receptors originate from a man between 18 and 35 years old in good health. Some clones in this sample may be carry-over from other donors' samples. Each CDR3 is given with its conserved first and last residue. The order of the fields is CDR3 protein, V gene.

CDR3 protein: CASSPTESSGNTIYF
V gene: TRBV18

CDR3 protein: CASMEGLRNYDYTF
V gene: TRBV28

CDR3 protein: CASSIDTGELFF
V gene: TRBV9

CDR3 protein: CASSPGGLGGYTF
V gene: TRBV7-9

CDR3 protein: CASSLPGRGPETQYF
V gene: TRBV7-3

CDR3 protein: CASSPADRHTYEQYF
V gene: TRBV6-5

CDR3 protein: CASSLGLAGSYEQYF
V gene: TRBV7-2

CDR3 protein: CASSPGGGRALEQFF
V gene: TRBV6-5

CDR3 protein: CASRTGTNEKLFF
V gene: TRBV28

CDR3 protein: CASSQLTGLDGYTF
V gene: TRBV7-9

CDR3 protein: CASSSYPGLAGGSDTQYF
V gene: TRBV27